This T cell receptor beta chain was recorded in a study of neurological immune-mediated disorders (dated by TCRdb to about 2019). Describing the broader study: Among the approximately 34 multiple sclerosis patients, relapsing-remitting MS accounted for 31 and secondary progressive MS accounted for 3. Peripheral blood TCR-beta repertoires from HTLV-I-associated myelopathy (HAM/TSP) patients, multiple sclerosis patients and healthy controls were compared by UMI-based sequencing. The cohort comprised roughly 65 subjects: roughly 15 HAM/TSP patients, approximately 34 multiple sclerosis patients and around 20 healthy controls. The 95 to 110 TCR-beta libraries covered PBMC samples along with longitudinal samples, technical triplicates, and paired sorted CD4+ and CD8+ T-cell subsets.

Unsorted PBMC libraries were generated from 2 million PBMCs stored in RNAlater at -80 °C until RNA extraction. The multiple sclerosis patients were enrolled in a US clinical protocol that used magnetic resonance imaging to evaluate disease progression. Peripheral blood was subjected to Ficoll-Hypaque density gradient centrifugation to isolate PBMCs, which were then cryopreserved in liquid nitrogen. To synthesize cDNA, template-switch 5'RACE was performed with a primer carrying a 10-nucleotide random unique molecular identifier so that each TCR transcript was tagged. Over 170 million TCR-beta sequences, covering 15-18 subjects, were produced in each sequencing run. The RNeasy kit was used to extract total RNA. The KAPA Real-time Library Amplification kit was used to amplify TCR-beta VDJ regions with primers for the TCR constant region and the 5'RACE anchor. Sample indexes and Illumina adaptors were added in a first PCR, after which library yield was increased in a second PCR. After Ampure bead purification, the TCR product of roughly 650 bp was size-selected on a 2% E-gel SizeSelection system. Before pooling, library quality was checked on a Bioanalyzer, concentration was measured with Qubit, and libraries were quantified with the Kapa Library Quantification kit. An Illumina HiSeq 2500 sequenced the libraries paired-end 2 x 150 bp. To increase sequence diversity, about 24-32% phiX was spiked into each library pool. Processing in the source paper ran as follows. The UMI-based MiGEC pipeline processed quality-filtered reads and removed over 80% of raw TCR sequences during error correction. IMGT germline references were used for aligning VDJ genes, and each clonotype was defined as a unique CDR3 amino acid sequence together with its V-J genes. VDJtools evaluated clonal expansion, Shannon diversity and CDR3 relatedness (CalcPairwiseDistances, ClusterSamples); CLCbio workbench built phylogenetic trees. Using coefficient-of-variation modelling across technical triplicates, the study counted a clone as expanded if it had at least 8 unique UMIs. TCRdb reprocessed the public reads (quality trimming at Q25 with fastp, clone calling with MiXCR) and kept in-frame beta chains. Each record represents a unique CDR3 protein, reported with the most common genes and DNA among its rows. It is TCRdb's table, rather than the study itself, that gives the V and J calls and clone size. The sample table records roughly 70,000 distinct CDR3 sequences; 4% to 6% of these occur just once. 2.5% to 3% of the sample is in the top ten clones.

Per the germline V gene (reference sequence), SSHAT is the CDR1 and FNYEAQ is the CDR2. The cysteine opens and the phenylalanine closes a CDR3 of 13 amino acids. Here the CDR3 DNA is all that survives: 39 bases in frame from base 1. What the research found in general, with its limitations: Phylogenetic analysis grouped repertoires from 18 of 34 MS patients into a cluster of related CDR3 sequences, suggesting a possible repertoire-level signature. No clinical or MRI features were associated with the MS cluster, and the authors said that larger cohorts are needed. Expanded clones from different subjects shared no identical CDR3 amino acid sequences, which suggests that TCR-beta repertoires were private in all groups. TCR clonal expansion was greatest in HAM/TSP patients and smallest in MS patients, who ranked below even healthy controls.

This clonotype occurred a few times. Its antigen has not been determined. The junction differs from germline at one of its ends, possibly a read error. Recombination linked TRBV7-7 to TRBJ2-5; 5 matching bases give a weak D call of TRBD1. Sequencing was carried out using PBMCs. This clonotype was obtained from a woman younger than 45 with multiple sclerosis. The CDR3 sequence is CASSLEPGETQYF. The nucleotide sequence is TGTGCTAGCAGCTTAGAACCAGGGGAGACCCAGTACTTC.